Presented here are 26 T cell receptor beta chains from one specimen sequenced in a study of tumor-infiltrating lymphocytes in primary liver carcinoma. From about 19-30 mg of unsorted bulk tissue, DNA and RNA were co-extracted together. Production of TCR beta cDNA used roughly 480 ng total RNA together with a constant-region primer. Libraries covering TCR beta were generated through three nested multiplex PCR rounds (using a slightly modified ARM-PCR). With TRBV1-TRBV30 forward primers and a C-beta reverse primer, the first two PCR rounds were run for around 10 cycles each. MiXCR was run by TCRdb on the multiplex PCR reads, yielding one entry per CDR3 protein. This table holds more than 100,000 distinct CDR3 sequences, around 60% found once. The material sequenced was liver tumor tissue from sampling region 1. As to subset: tumor region T1, superior pole. The receptors were gathered from a woman aged 55-69 years with primary liver carcinoma and hepatitis B virus infection.

Comment on this clonotype: The DNA is omitted, as the CDR3 cannot be located on it reliably, and the CDR3 follows TCRdb's listing. This chain connects TRBV29-1 to TRBJ1-2. The CDR3 is made up of 13 amino acids, end residues included. CDR1 is SQVTM, CDR2 ANQGSEA, per germline. The CDR3 reads CSVEAGINYGCTF.

Notes on this clonotype: A junction boundary mismatches the germline segment, possibly from a read error. V usage is TRBV10-3 and J usage is TRBJ2-2, with TRBD2 matching over 7 bases. Per germline, CDR1 ENHRY and CDR2 SYGVKD. This CDR3 spans 18 amino acids. CDR3 sequence (DNA): TGTGCCATCAGTGAGTTCGGACTAGAGAGGACGAACATCGGGGAGCTGTTTTTT. Translating gives CAISEFGLERTNIGELFF.

As concerns this clonotype: A much larger clone lies a single base off, so this may be a read error. The chain is built from TRBV6-2 or TRBV6-3 and TRBJ2-1; D ambiguous. The CDR3 is 13 amino acids. Germline V gene sequence: CDR1 MNHEY, CDR2 SVGEGT. The CDR3 loop is CGSSSGSYNEQFF. The CDR3 nucleotides are TGTGGCAGCAGTTCGGGTAGCTACAATGAGCAGTTCTTC.

This clonotype was seen many times. The chain joins TRBV6-6 to TRBJ2-3; D unresolved. The length of the CDR3 is 18 residues. Trimming shortened V by 0 bases and J by 2 bases, and 18 bases separated the two germline ends. CDR1 is MNHNY, CDR2 SVGAGI, per germline (reference sequence). The CDR3: CASSYSKSSSRNTDTQYF. CDR3 bases: TGTGCCAGCAGTTACTCGAAATCGTCCTCGCGGAACACAGATACGCAGTATTTT.

Comment on this clonotype: This may be a read error, as it is one base from a much larger clone. The V and J genes are TRBV10-3 and TRBJ1-1; 7 positions agree with TRBD1. V was clipped by 5 bases and J by 5 bases; unmatched bases: 11. The CDR3 totals 15 residues. Germline lookup yields CDR1 ENHRY and CDR2 SYGVKD. CDR3 amino acids: CAISTRNRGGTEAFF. The CDR3 region has the DNA TGTGCCATCAGTACAAGGAACAGGGGTGGGACTGAAGCTTTCTTT.

Worth noting for this clonotype: With a much larger clone just one base away, this may be a read error. V usage is TRBV6-6 and J usage is TRBJ1-5; no firm D call. The CDR3 is made up of 13 amino acids. Per the germline V gene, CDR1 is MNHNY and CDR2 is SVGAGI (reference sequence). CDR3 region: CASSLDGNQPQLF. CDR3 DNA: TGTGCCAGCAGTTTAGACGGAAATCAGCCCCAGCTTTTT.

This clonotype was recorded many times. As DNA, the CDR3 is TGCGCCAGCAGCCAAGATTACGGGGGGACAAGGCAGTACTTC. Protein sequence: CASSQDYGGTRQYF. The chain is built from TRBV4-1 and TRBJ2-7; D might be TRBD2 (7 bases). V lost 0 bases and J lost 9, with 15 bases in between. The length of the CDR3 is 14 residues. From germline, CDR1 is MGHRA and CDR2 YSYEKL.

As regards this clonotype: One junction end disagrees with the germline gene, perhaps due to a read error. The genes are TRBV11-2 and TRBJ2-5; 8 nucleotides line up with TRBD1. Germline assignment: CDR1 SGHAT and CDR2 FQNNGV. CDR3 length: 17 amino acids. The CDR3 region is CAISLDIGTGVKETQYF. The CDR3, as DNA: TGTGCCATCAGCTTAGATATAGGGACAGGAGTAAAAGAGACCCAGTACTTC.

For this clonotype: This may arise from a read error, as a much more abundant clone is one base away. V usage is TRBV28 and J usage is TRBJ1-2; D perhaps matches TRBD1 (6 bases). Trimming shortened V by 7 bases and J by 6 bases, and 18 bases separated the two germline ends. CDR3 length equals 14 residues. The V gene's germline CDR1 is MDHEN and CDR2 SYDVKM. DNA for the CDR3: TGTGCCAGCAATCGGCAGGGGCAGGACCATGGCTACACCTTC. Protein: CASNRQGQDHGYTF.

Worth noting for this clonotype: The junction shows a germline mismatch at one end, possibly a read error. This chain connects TRBV6-1 to TRBJ2-1; no reliable D call. The CDR3 is 13 amino acids. Germline V CDR1 and CDR2: MNHNS, SASEGT. CDR3 sequence reads: CASSEVDYNGQFF. CDR3 nucleotides: TGCGCCAGCAGTGAAGTGGATTACAATGGGCAGTTCTTC.

This clonotype was observed at least ten times. V usage is TRBV6-5 and J usage is TRBJ1-2, with TRBD1 matching over 7 bases. V shed 7 bases and J 7 bases; nucleotides not matched to a gene: 12. The CDR3 covers 14 residues. Looked up from germline, CDR1 is MNHEY and CDR2 is SVGAGI. The CDR3 coding sequence is TGTGCCAGCACCCCCGACAGGGTCCAGGGTGGCTACACCTTC. This codes for CASTPDRVQGGYTF.

About this clonotype itself: The conserved phenylalanine or tryptophan is not found at the CDR3 terminus, so this likely reflects a read error. The gene calls are TRBV19 and TRBJ2-1; the D is unclear. This CDR3 spans 16 amino acids. Germline values: CDR1 LNHDA, CDR2 SQIVND (reference sequence). V shed 6 bases and J shed 5 bases, with 20 bases lying between them. For the CDR3, the DNA is TGTGCCAGTAGACCGTCCAACAGAGGATCTCACAATGAGCAGTTCCTC. The encoded protein is CASRPSNRGSHNEQFL.

A remark on this clonotype: The junction and the germline gene differ at one end; a read error may be behind it. The chain combines TRBV6-1 with TRBJ1-1; 8 bases fit TRBD1. From germline, CDR1 is MNHNS and CDR2 SASEGT. This CDR3 spans 15 amino acids. The CDR3 nucleotides are TGTGCCAGCACTAAGTTGTGGGGACAGGACACTGAAGTTTTCTTT. Translated, it gives CASTKLWGQDTEVFF.

This clonotype has just a few counts. The CDR3: CASSLESRSVSEQFF. The CDR3 bases are TGTGCCAGTAGTTTAGAGAGCAGGAGTGTGAGTGAGCAGTTCTTC. The genes are TRBV11-2 and TRBJ2-1; D is unclear. Trimming took off 9 bases at V and 9 bases at J, with 24 bases between the two ends. Germline assignment: CDR1 SGHAT and CDR2 FQNNGV. This CDR3 contains 15 residues.

Remarks on this clonotype: A much larger clone lies a single base off, so this may be a read error. This chain uses TRBV6-1 with TRBJ1-1, with D possibly matching TRBD1 (5 bases). V was clipped by 8 bases and J by 4 bases, with 20 bases between them. This CDR3 comprises 15 residues. The germline gives CDR1 MNHNS, CDR2 SASEGT. The CDR3 is CASVRDARGSTEAFF. CDR3 bases: TGTGCCAGCGTCAGAGATGCAAGGGGCTCCACTGAAGCTTTCTTT.

This clonotype was observed once. Given a much more abundant clone one base away, this may be a read error. The chain uses TRBV6-1 and TRBJ2-1, with 11 bases matching TRBD2. The CDR3 length is 15 residues. CDR1 MNHNS and CDR2 SASEGT come from the germline V gene. DNA for the CDR3: TGTGCCAGCAGTGAACAACTAGCGGGAGAGGGTGAGCAGATCTTC. This translates into CASSEQLAGEGEQIF.

A remark on this clonotype: This may be a read error, as it is one base from a much larger clone. The rearrangement joins TRBV28 to TRBJ2-5; perhaps TRBD2 as D (6 bases). The germline gives CDR1 MDHEN, CDR2 SYDVKM. The CDR3 is made up of 11 amino acids. The CDR3 coding sequence is TGTGCCAGCAGTTTAGGGGGGACCAAGTACTTC. This gives the protein CASSLGGTKYF.

The chain carries TRBV7-9 and TRBJ2-7, with D unclear. There are 14 residues in the CDR3. V was cut by 1 base and J by 0 bases, with 7 bases left in between. Germline V gives CDR1 SEHNR, CDR2 FQNEAQ (reference sequence). DNA for the CDR3: TGTGCCAGCAGCTTAGGAGACATCTCCTACGAGCAGTACTTC. It translates to CASSLGDISYEQYF.

Of note for this clonotype: A read error may produce the germline difference seen at one junction end. The chain uses TRBV11-1 and TRBJ2-3, with TRBD2 matching 7 bases. The CDR3 totals 14 residues. Germline V lookup: CDR1 SGHAT, CDR2 FQDESV (reference sequence). CDR3 sequence: CASDLRQRAGESHF. As DNA, the CDR3 is TGTGCCAGCGACTTAAGGCAACGTGCGGGAGAGTCTCATTTT.

Concerning this clonotype: A read error may produce the germline difference seen at one junction end. The chain employs TRBV4-1 and TRBJ1-4; the D gene is possibly TRBD1 (5 bases). Per the germline V gene, CDR1 is MGHRA and CDR2 is YSYEKL. The CDR3 has 16 residues. The CDR3 loop reads CVSSQLMTALNEKLFF. CDR3 nucleotide sequence: TGCGTCAGCAGCCAACTTATGACAGCCCTGAATGAAAAACTGTTTTTT.

This clonotype was seen once. The chain links TRBV11-3 to TRBJ2-3; D remains ambiguous. V was cut by 2 bases and J by 3 bases, with 18 bases left in between. The CDR3 loop spans 17 amino acids. CDR1 and CDR2 (germline): SGHNT, YENEEA. CDR3 sequence: CASSLPFRPLQTDTQYF. CDR3 nucleotides: TGTGCCAGCAGCTTACCGTTTCGGCCGCTACAGACAGATACGCAGTATTTT.

The chain carries TRBV5-6 and TRBJ1-2; 9 bases are shared with TRBD1. CDR1 and CDR2 from the germline V gene are SGHDT and YYEEEE. Losses at the gene ends were 4 bases for V and 2 bases for J; bases not matched to a gene: 6. This CDR3 spans 15 amino acids. The CDR3 protein is CASSLQGAWNYGYTF. In DNA, the CDR3 is TGTGCCAGCAGCCTACAGGGGGCGTGGAACTATGGCTACACCTTC. Full variable domain (outside the CDR3, taken from reference TRBV5-6 and TRBJ1-2): DAGVTQSPTHLIKTRGQQVTLRCSPKSGHDTVSWYQQALGQGPQFIFQYYEEEERQRGNFPDRFSGHQFPNYSSELNVNALLLGDSALYLCASSLQGAWNYGYTFGSGTRLTVV.

For the CDR3, the DNA is TGCAGCGTCCGCGGGCTAATGGGAGTGGCCGGGGAGCTGTTTTTT. Its protein is CSVRGLMGVAGELFF. The rearrangement joins TRBV29-1 to TRBJ2-2; possibly TRBD2 for D (5 bases). Germline V CDR1 and CDR2: SQVTM, ANQGSEA. The CDR3 extends over 15 amino acids. V lost 6 bases, J lost 6 bases, and 20 bases lay in between.

There are many counts of this clonotype. The chain uses TRBV6-2 or TRBV6-3 and TRBJ1-3; the match to TRBD1 covers 7 bases. The CDR3 consists of 15 residues. With 5 bases clipped from V and 4 bases from J, the junction kept 8 bases outside the gene matches. Germline lookup yields CDR1 MNHEY and CDR2 SVGEGT. The CDR3 here is CASSLQTGRGNTIYF. The CDR3 region has the DNA TGTGCCAGCAGTCTCCAGACAGGGAGAGGAAACACCATATATTTT.

At least ten counts were recorded for this clonotype. CDR3 region: CASSQFGSSYEQYF. DNA for the CDR3: TGTGCCAGCAGCCAGTTCGGGAGTAGCTACGAGCAGTACTTC. This chain uses TRBV4-2 with TRBJ2-7; maybe TRBD2 (6 bases). The CDR3 consists of 14 residues. Germline lookup yields CDR1 LGHNA and CDR2 YNFKEQ. V was pared by 3 bases and J by 3 bases, with 12 bases between.

V and J are TRBV11-2 and TRBJ2-1; 7 positions agree with TRBD2. Germline assignment: CDR1 SGHAT and CDR2 FQNNGV. The CDR3 covers 17 residues. The junction had 17 bases not matched to a gene; V was cut back by 5 bases and J by 7 bases. As DNA, the CDR3 is TGTGCCAGCAGCAGGAGACTAGTGGGAGGGTCGGGGAATGAGCAGTTCTTC. Translated: CASSRRLVGGSGNEQFF. The variable domain in full, completed from reference TRBV11-2 and TRBJ2-1, reads EAGVAQSPRYKIIEKRQSVAFWCNPISGHATLYWYQQILGQGPKLLIQFQNNGVVDDSQLPKDRFSAERLKGVDSTLKIQPAKLEDSAVYLCASSRRLVGGSGNEQFFGPGTRLTVL.